The count of the clone carrying this TCR beta chain is one. The CDR3 has 14 amino acids. The J segment lost 2 bases and the V segment lost 11 bases, leaving 10 bases of the junction unmatched. Germline assignment: CDR1 WNHNN and CDR2 SYGVQD (reference sequence). The sample originates from a study of control samples from healthy donors and cancer patients. TCRdb's copy holds only in-frame clones and misses some; the assay was immunoSEQ multiplex PCR. The sample lists approximately 120,000 clones; approximately 90% were seen once. Sequenced material: blood. This sequence was found in a human donor in good health. The donor label of this sample is uncertain. This rearrangement joins TRBV10-1 to TRBJ2-7; TRBD2 matches at 9 bases. The CDR3 sequence is CAGERTSAPYEQYF. The CDR3, as DNA: TGCGCCGGCGAAAGGACTAGCGCTCCCTACGAGCAGTACTTC.